What follows are 29 T cell receptor beta chains derived from one specimen sequenced in a study of blood T cells in healthy people across ages. Next came a second PCR, run for about 6 to 12 cycles, which used a sample-barcoded 5' primer along with a J-beta primer mix. TCRdb used MiXCR to reprocess the 5' RACE reads, holding one entry per CDR3 protein. The sample holds around 1,000,000 distinct CDR3 sequences, under 30% seen once. The data were also submitted as part of a second study, on T cells of mothers and their children.

The source material was blood. The receptors were sampled from a girl aged 2 to 10 in good health.

The chain is built from TRBV10-3 and TRBJ1-2; unclear D gene. Trimming left V 2 bases short and J 2 bases short, with 9 bases between. Germline-derived CDR1 and CDR2 are ENHRY and SYGVKD. The CDR3 consists of 14 residues. This chain's CDR3 is CAISEGLDNYGYTF. The DNA for the CDR3 is TGTGCCATCAGTGAGGGATTGGACAACTATGGCTACACCTTC.

The chain recombines TRBV10-1 with TRBJ2-5; TRBD1 matches at 7 bases. The J call may be mistaken, given a closer DNA end match to TRBJ2-1. This CDR3 contains 16 residues. Germline values: CDR1 WNHNN, CDR2 SYGVQD (reference sequence). This CDR3 reads CASTPDRDSPNNEQFF. CDR3 DNA: TGCGCCAGCACCCCGGACCGGGACAGCCCTAATAATGAGCAGTTCTTC.

This sequence joins TRBV12-3 or TRBV12-4 and TRBJ1-2; the D is unclear. The CDR3 has 12 amino acids. Trimming left V 8 bases short and J 0 bases short, with 7 bases between. DNA for the CDR3: TGTGCCAGCGGTATGTCTAACTATGGCTACACCTTC. This translates into CASGMSNYGYTF.

In DNA, the CDR3 is TGCAGTGCTAGAGATCTGGGGGACTGGAACACTGAAGCTTTCTTT. Its translation: CSARDLGDWNTEAFF. V usage is TRBV20-1 and J usage is TRBJ1-1, with D tentatively TRBD1 (5 bases). The CDR3 covers 15 residues. Germline V lookup: CDR1 DFQATT, CDR2 SNEGSKA (reference sequence). Trimming left V 0 bases short and J 1 base short, with 12 bases between.

CDR3 sequence reads: CASSELETGDTGELFF. In DNA form, the CDR3 reads TGTGCCAGCAGTGAATTAGAGACAGGGGACACCGGGGAGCTGTTTTTT. The rearrangement joins TRBV25-1 to TRBJ2-2; 8 bases are shared with TRBD1. The CDR3 contains 16 residues. Germline loops: CDR1 MGHDK, CDR2 SYGVNS. The V segment lost 1 base and the J segment 3 bases; nucleotides outside the gene matches: 4.

Turning to this clonotype: One junction end disagrees with the germline gene, perhaps due to a read error. This rearrangement joins TRBV7-6 to TRBJ1-2; 8 positions match TRBD1. This CDR3 is built from 14 residues. Per the germline V gene, CDR1 is SGHVS and CDR2 is FNYEAQ. CDR3 DNA sequence: TGTGCCAGCAGCTCCGGACAGGGTGGCTATGGCTGCACCTTC. Its translation: CASSSGQGGYGCTF.

The V call is TRBV6-1, the J call TRBJ1-4; tentatively, D is TRBD1 (6 bases). CDR3 length equals 16 residues. The V gene lost 7 bases and the J gene lost 7 bases, with 22 bases spanning the gap. Germline CDR1 MNHNS, CDR2 SASEGT. The CDR3 reads CASTKGGGGMFEKLFF. The CDR3, as DNA: TGTGCCAGCACCAAGGGAGGGGGGGGAATGTTTGAAAAACTGTTTTTT.

The chain recombines TRBV28 with TRBJ1-2, with D maybe TRBD1 (6 bases). CDR1 is MDHEN, CDR2 SYDVKM, per germline. Trimming shortened V by 6 bases and J by 4 bases, and 21 bases separated the two germline ends. This CDR3 has 16 amino acids. CDR3 nucleotides: TGTGCCAGCAGCCCACGGACAGAATTAAGTTTCTATGGCTACACCTTC. Translated: CASSPRTELSFYGYTF.

There are a few counts of this clonotype. This chain connects TRBV20-1 to TRBJ1-3, with D perhaps matching TRBD1 (6 bases). CDR1 is DFQATT, CDR2 SNEGSKA, per germline (reference sequence). Trimming stripped 5 bases from V and 0 bases from J, with 14 bases between. This CDR3 spans 15 amino acids. The CDR3 protein is CSALPDRISGNTIYF. The CDR3 DNA reads TGCAGTGCTCTACCGGACAGAATCTCTGGAAACACCATATATTTT.

The rearrangement joins TRBV27 to TRBJ2-1, with D maybe TRBD1 (6 bases). The germline V and J ends were trimmed by 11 bases and 2 bases, with 22 bases remaining between them. From germline, CDR1 is MNHEY and CDR2 SMNVEV (reference sequence). This CDR3 has 16 residues. The CDR3, as DNA: TGTGCCGTAGCCAGGGGCCTGGGTGAAACCTACAATGAGCAGTTCTTC. Its protein is CAVARGLGETYNEQFF.

This sequence joins TRBV6-5 and TRBJ1-2, with 7 bases fitting TRBD1. CDR1 MNHEY and CDR2 SVGAGI come from the germline V gene. With V trimmed by 6 bases and J by 4 bases, 5 bases remained unmatched. The CDR3 runs to 13 residues. The CDR3, as DNA: TGTGCCAGCAGCAGGGACAGTAGCTATGGCTACACCTTC. Translating it yields CASSRDSSYGYTF.

This chain joins TRBV10-3 and TRBJ2-5, with D possibly TRBD1 on 5 matching bases. Germline lookup yields CDR1 ENHRY and CDR2 SYGVKD. This CDR3 contains 15 residues. Trimming cost V 3 bases and J 4 bases, with 15 bases left between them. The CDR3 region is CAISDGARRGETQYF. In nucleotides, the CDR3 is TGTGCCATCAGTGATGGGGCCCGGCGAGGAGAGACCCAGTACTTC.

V gene TRBV6-2 or TRBV6-3 combines with J gene TRBJ1-1; D uncertain. The V and J ends lost 8 bases and 1 base respectively, with 11 bases between them. The V gene's germline CDR1 is MNHEY and CDR2 SVGEGT. This CDR3 contains 13 residues. CDR3: CASSRAGNTEAFF. The CDR3 coding sequence is TGTGCCAGCTCAAGGGCAGGGAACACTGAAGCTTTCTTT.

The rearrangement links TRBV20-1 to TRBJ2-3; TRBD2 might be the D (6 bases). CDR1 and CDR2 from the germline V gene are DFQATT and SNEGSKA (reference sequence). V shed 6 bases and J shed 2 bases, with 12 bases lying between them. The CDR3 runs 13 residues. CDR3: CSAGRENTDTQYF. The CDR3 DNA is TGCAGTGCGGGTCGGGAGAACACAGATACGCAGTATTTT.

This clonotype was seen a few times. The genes are TRBV6-2 or TRBV6-3 and TRBJ1-1; tentatively, D is TRBD1 (6 bases). Between the trimmed V and J ends, which lost 2 bases and 3 bases, there was a span of 10 bases. The CDR3 length is 14 residues. CDR1 is MNHEY, CDR2 SVGEGT, per germline. CDR3 sequence: CASSYGGHYTEAFF. DNA of the CDR3: TGTGCCAGCAGTTACGGGGGGCATTACACTGAAGCTTTCTTT.

The V and J genes are TRBV11-2 and TRBJ1-2; no reliable D call. With 2 bases removed from V and 5 bases from J, the gap between germline ends came to 18 bases. The germline CDR1 and CDR2 sequences are SGHAT and FQNNGV. The length of the CDR3 is 16 residues. The CDR3 nucleotides read TGTGCCAGCAGCTTACCCCTCCTCACAGTGATTTATGGCTACACCTTC. This sequence encodes CASSLPLLTVIYGYTF.

This clonotype has only a few counts. The chain employs TRBV5-1 and TRBJ2-5; D is perhaps TRBD2 (6 bases). Germline CDR1 and CDR2: SGHRS and YFSETQ. V was shortened by 0 bases and J by 1 base, with 10 bases between the two germline ends. The CDR3 has 15 residues. CDR3 coding DNA: TGCGCCAGCAGCTTGGTGGCGGGAAGCCAAGAGACCCAGTACTTC. Its protein product is CASSLVAGSQETQYF.

There are a few counts of this clonotype. The rearrangement uses TRBV20-1 and TRBJ1-4; D is uncertain. CDR3 size: 16 residues. The germline V gene has CDR1 DFQATT and CDR2 SNEGSKA (reference sequence). V lost 0 bases to trimming and J lost 0 bases, with 11 bases between them. CDR3 bases: TGCAGTGCTAGAGATAGTCTATCTGCAACTAATGAAAAACTGTTTTTT. Translating gives CSARDSLSATNEKLFF.

This clonotype has a handful of counts. The chain couples TRBV7-9 to TRBJ2-5; D is perhaps TRBD2 (6 bases). This CDR3 spans 12 amino acids. Germline V gene lookup returns CDR1 SEHNR and CDR2 FQNEAQ (reference sequence). Trimming removed 7 bases at V and 5 bases at J, with 11 bases between. CDR3 DNA: TGTGCCAGCACGGCGGGGATGGAGACCCAGTACTTC. Translation: CASTAGMETQYF.

The chain has TRBV24-1 and TRBJ1-1, with TRBD1 as a possible D gene (6 bases). Germline CDR1 is KGHDR and CDR2 is SFDVKD. With 4 bases removed from V and 1 base from J, the gap between germline ends came to 6 bases. The CDR3 runs 13 residues. The CDR3: CATSEGQNTEAFF. The CDR3 nucleotides are TGTGCCACCAGTGAGGGACAGAACACTGAAGCTTTCTTT.

This clonotype came up a few times. This chain connects TRBV7-2 to TRBJ2-2; D gene ambiguous. The germline V and J ends were trimmed by 5 bases and 6 bases, with 13 bases remaining between them. Looked up from germline, CDR1 is SGHTA and CDR2 is FQGNSA. CDR3 length: 14 amino acids. CDR3 amino acids: CASSVSTWAGELFF. The CDR3 bases are TGTGCCAGCAGCGTCTCAACGTGGGCCGGGGAGCTGTTTTTT.

As to this clonotype: The junction departs from the called germline gene at one end, perhaps through a read error. This chain connects TRBV5-1 to TRBJ2-1; TRBD1 aligns across 8 bases. CDR3 length equals 15 residues. CDR1 and CDR2 (germline): SGHRS, YFSETQ. This CDR3 reads CASSLGGQGIGEQLF. The CDR3, as DNA: TGCGCCAGCAGCTTGGGCGGACAGGGAATTGGGGAGCAGCTCTTC.

The chain links TRBV19 to TRBJ2-5; TRBD2 matches 7 bases. The tail of the sequence fits TRBJ2-1 better, so the J call may be wrong. Germline CDR1 and CDR2: LNHDA and SQIVND (reference sequence). This CDR3 comprises 13 residues. This CDR3 is CASSETSVSGQFF. Written as DNA, the CDR3 is TGTGCCAGTAGTGAAACTAGCGTTAGTGGGCAGTTCTTC.

This clonotype was seen a handful of times. The V call is TRBV27, the J call TRBJ2-3; TRBD2 matches 12 bases. V shed 3 bases, J shed 4 bases, and the junction held 5 bases outside the gene matches. The V gene's germline CDR1 is MNHEY and CDR2 SMNVEV (reference sequence). CDR3 length equals 16 residues. The CDR3 bases are TGTGCCAGCAGTTTCCGACTAGCGGGAGACGCAGATACGCAGTATTTT. This gives the protein CASSFRLAGDADTQYF.

This clonotype was observed a handful of times. The chain employs TRBV20-1 and TRBJ2-5; TRBD2 aligns across 8 bases. With the DNA end fitting TRBJ2-1 better, the J assignment may be wrong. The CDR3 runs 14 residues. Germline V gene sequence: CDR1 DFQATT, CDR2 SNEGSKA (reference sequence). The CDR3 DNA follows: TGCAGTGCCGACCCGCGGGAGGCCTACCTTGAGCAGTTCTTC. It encodes CSADPREAYLEQFF.

The chain carries TRBV6-6 and TRBJ1-1; 7 bases fit TRBD1. CDR3 length: 14 residues. The trim removed 2 bases at V and 7 bases at J, leaving 7 bases unmatched. Germline-derived CDR1 and CDR2 are MNHNY and SVGAGI (reference sequence). In DNA form, the CDR3 reads TGTGCCAGCAGTTACGCCGACAGGGCATATGAAGCTTTCTTT. Protein: CASSYADRAYEAFF.

This chain uses TRBV7-9 with TRBJ1-1; D possibly corresponds to TRBD1 (5 bases). There are 10 residues in the CDR3. V was cut by 7 bases and J by 7 bases, with 7 bases left in between. In germline, CDR1 is SEHNR, CDR2 FQNEAQ (reference sequence). DNA for the CDR3: TGTGCCAGCAAAGGGGTTGAAGCTTTCTTT. It encodes CASKGVEAFF.

V is TRBV11-1 and J is TRBJ2-7; D is tentatively TRBD1 or TRBD2 (5 bases each). The germline gives CDR1 SGHAT, CDR2 FQDESV (reference sequence). Trimming cost V 3 bases and J 8 bases, with 23 bases left between them. CDR3 length: 16 residues. CDR3 loop: CASSFRGRDPFDKQYF. CDR3 bases: TGTGCCAGCAGCTTTAGGGGCCGGGACCCTTTCGACAAGCAGTACTTC.

J is TRBJ2-4 and V is TRBV4-1; D is undetermined. Per the germline V gene, CDR1 is MGHRA and CDR2 is YSYEKL. Between the trimmed V and J ends, which lost 3 bases and 6 bases, there was a span of 18 bases. CDR3 length equals 16 residues. CDR3 sequence reads: CASSQDSVGGGNIQYF. The CDR3 nucleotides are TGCGCCAGCAGCCAGGATTCTGTGGGTGGCGGAAACATTCAGTACTTC.